This T cell receptor (beta chain) emerged from a study of OX40 agonist ivuxolimab in advanced cancers. Per germline, CDR1 SGHRS and CDR2 YFSETQ. The CDR3 has 14 residues. With 0 bases removed from V and 2 bases from J, the gap between germline ends came to 7 bases. TCRdb keeps only in-frame clones here, not all; method: immunoSEQ multiplex PCR. The sample has approximately 61,000 clones, roughly 80% seen once. If patients had autoimmune disease history or systemic immunosuppression, they were excluded. The gene calls are TRBV5-1 and TRBJ2-3, with unresolved D. Sequencing was performed on CD4+ or CD8+ T cells sorted from blood, taken in a trial of the OX40 agonist ivuxolimab. The receptor comes from an adult with an advanced solid tumor such as melanoma, head and neck, liver or kidney cancer. For the CDR3, the DNA is TGCGCCAGCAGCTTGGCAGATCACACAGATACGCAGTATTTT. Its protein product is CASSLADHTDTQYF.